The rows below give T cell receptor beta chains drawn from one sample of a study of lymphopenia after photon versus proton radiotherapy. Profiled with immunoSEQ multiplex PCR; TCRdb holds only in-frame clones, not every one. The repertoire includes 150,000 to 200,000 clones, 80% to 90% of them detected once, and 4% to 5% sits in the top ten. The sequenced sample was peripheral blood, obtained from a patient treated with photon-based radiotherapy. The origin of the receptors is a man aged 45-65 years with gastric cancer. Each CDR3 is given with its conserved first and last residue. Fields, in order: J gene, V gene, clone size, D gene, CDR3 protein, CDR3 DNA. The D gene is left open where the match is weak. Clone sizes are given selectively: once, few, many, or a class where the clone is expanded.

j_gene: TRBJ1-1; v_gene: TRBV2; abundance: -; d_gene: -; CDR3aa: CASTGGLWTEAFF; CDR3nt: TGTGCCAGCACCGGGGGGTTGTGGACTGAAGCTTTCTTT
j_gene: TRBJ2-3; v_gene: TRBV9; abundance: -; d_gene: TRBD2; CDR3aa: CASSVFSGRTDTQYF; CDR3nt: TGTGCCAGCAGCGTTTTTAGCGGGAGGACGGATACGCAGTATTTT
j_gene: TRBJ1-2; v_gene: TRBV15; abundance: -; d_gene: -; CDR3aa: CATSGSGGTFTPYGYTF; CDR3nt: TGTGCCACCAGCGGGTCAGGCGGGACTTTTACACCGTATGGCTACACCTTC
j_gene: TRBJ2-1; v_gene: TRBV5-1; abundance: -; d_gene: -; CDR3aa: CASSLASGLRAEQFF; CDR3nt: TGCGCCAGCAGCCTGGCTTCGGGACTTCGGGCTGAGCAGTTCTTC
j_gene: TRBJ2-7; v_gene: TRBV6-6; abundance: -; d_gene: -; CDR3aa: CASSYPGRSYEQYF; CDR3nt: TGTGCCAGCAGTTACCCCGGCAGATCCTACGAGCAGTACTTC
j_gene: TRBJ2-7; v_gene: TRBV2; abundance: -; d_gene: TRBD2; CDR3aa: CASRLLAGGPNEQYF; CDR3nt: TGTGCCAGCAGGCTTCTAGCGGGAGGTCCTAACGAGCAGTACTTC
j_gene: TRBJ2-2; v_gene: TRBV7-2; abundance: -; d_gene: TRBD2; CDR3aa: CASSLSGTINTGELFF; CDR3nt: TGTGCCAGCAGCTTGAGTGGGACTATAAACACCGGGGAGCTGTTTTTT
j_gene: TRBJ1-5; v_gene: TRBV28; abundance: -; d_gene: -; CDR3aa: CASRAGGYGNQPQHF; CDR3nt: TGTGCCAGCAGAGCTGGGGGGTACGGCAATCAGCCCCAGCATTTT
j_gene: TRBJ2-3; v_gene: TRBV2; abundance: -; d_gene: -; CDR3aa: CASRGNTDTQYF; CDR3nt: TGTGCCAGCAGGGGAAACACAGATACGCAGTATTTT
j_gene: TRBJ2-3; v_gene: TRBV7-2; abundance: -; d_gene: TRBD1; CDR3aa: CASSNRQGGTDTQYF; CDR3nt: TGTGCCAGCAGCAACCGACAGGGCGGAACAGATACGCAGTATTTT
j_gene: TRBJ2-7; v_gene: TRBV4-3; abundance: -; d_gene: TRBD2; CDR3aa: CASSSQLAGGYEQYF; CDR3nt: TGCGCCAGCAGCTCCCAACTAGCGGGAGGGTACGAGCAGTACTTC
j_gene: TRBJ2-5; v_gene: TRBV4-1; abundance: -; d_gene: TRBD1; CDR3aa: CASRLRDRTQETQYF; CDR3nt: TGCGCCAGCAGACTACGGGACAGGACCCAAGAGACCCAGTACTTC
j_gene: TRBJ2-4; v_gene: TRBV9; abundance: -; d_gene: -; CDR3aa: CASSLGPDERNIQYF; CDR3nt: TGTGCCAGCAGTTTGGGCCCTGACGAGAGAAACATTCAGTACTTC
j_gene: TRBJ2-7; v_gene: TRBV11-2; abundance: -; d_gene: -; CDR3aa: CASSLGGGLAYEQYF; CDR3nt: TGTGCCAGCAGCTTGGGGGGAGGCCTAGCCTACGAGCAGTACTTC
j_gene: TRBJ2-1; v_gene: TRBV27; abundance: -; d_gene: -; CDR3aa: CASSFDLGSYNEQFF; CDR3nt: TGTGCCAGCAGTTTTGATCTGGGTTCCTACAATGAGCAGTTCTTC
j_gene: TRBJ1-2; v_gene: TRBV12-5; abundance: -; d_gene: -; CDR3aa: CASGLPPYGYTF; CDR3nt: TGTGCTAGTGGTTTACCCCCCTATGGCTACACCTTC
j_gene: TRBJ2-7; v_gene: TRBV5-6; abundance: -; d_gene: TRBD2; CDR3aa: CASRVGTERFLAGSEQYF; CDR3nt: TGTGCCAGCAGGGTCGGGACAGAGCGTTTCCTAGCGGGAAGCGAGCAGTACTTC
j_gene: TRBJ2-1; v_gene: TRBV7-9; abundance: -; d_gene: TRBD2; CDR3aa: CASSRGLAEGNEQFF; CDR3nt: TGTGCCAGCAGCCGCGGACTAGCGGAAGGGAATGAGCAGTTCTTC
j_gene: TRBJ1-1; v_gene: TRBV28; abundance: -; d_gene: TRBD1; CDR3aa: CASRRRTGENTEAFF; CDR3nt: TGTGCCAGCAGACGACGGACAGGGGAGAACACTGAAGCTTTCTTT
j_gene: TRBJ1-2; v_gene: TRBV7-2; abundance: -; d_gene: -; CDR3aa: CASSLTTGGGYTF; CDR3nt: TGTGCCAGCAGCTTAACAACAGGAGGTGGCTACACCTTC
j_gene: TRBJ1-2; v_gene: TRBV2; abundance: -; d_gene: TRBD1; CDR3aa: CASSEEGGAGYTF; CDR3nt: TGTGCCAGCAGTGAGGAAGGGGGCGCAGGCTACACCTTC
j_gene: TRBJ1-2; v_gene: TRBV6-5; abundance: -; d_gene: TRBD1; CDR3aa: CASRQQGLGYGYTF; CDR3nt: TGTGCCAGCAGACAACAGGGGCTGGGCTATGGCTACACCTTC
j_gene: TRBJ1-3; v_gene: TRBV5-4; abundance: -; d_gene: TRBD1; CDR3aa: CASSPDRASGNTIYF; CDR3nt: TGTGCCAGCAGCCCGGACAGGGCCTCTGGAAACACCATATATTTT
j_gene: TRBJ2-2; v_gene: TRBV15; abundance: -; d_gene: TRBD2; CDR3aa: CATSRRLAGDTGELFF; CDR3nt: TGTGCCACCAGCAGGAGACTAGCGGGAGACACCGGGGAGCTGTTTTTT
j_gene: TRBJ2-2; v_gene: TRBV19; abundance: -; d_gene: TRBD2; CDR3aa: CASSQGPGGTAGELFF; CDR3nt: TGTGCCAGTAGCCAAGGTCCGGGGGGTACGGCCGGGGAGCTGTTTTTT
j_gene: TRBJ2-3; v_gene: TRBV7-2; abundance: -; d_gene: -; CDR3aa: CASSPRPPGDTQYF; CDR3nt: TGTGCCAGCAGCCCCCGCCCCCCGGGAGATACGCAGTATTTT
j_gene: TRBJ1-3; v_gene: TRBV4-3; abundance: -; d_gene: -; CDR3aa: CASSQGSGLSSGNTIYF; CDR3nt: TGCGCCAGCAGCCAAGGGTCAGGGCTGAGCTCTGGAAACACCATATATTTT
j_gene: TRBJ2-6; v_gene: TRBV27; abundance: -; d_gene: -; CDR3aa: CASSPYTSGANVLTF; CDR3nt: TGTGCCAGCAGTCCCTACACCTCTGGGGCCAACGTCCTGACTTTC
j_gene: TRBJ2-4; v_gene: TRBV4-3; abundance: -; d_gene: -; CDR3aa: CASSQESSQNIQYF; CDR3nt: TGCGCCAGCAGCCAAGAGAGCTCCCAAAACATTCAGTACTTC
j_gene: TRBJ1-1; v_gene: TRBV6-6; abundance: -; d_gene: -; CDR3aa: CASSYPPGTNTEAFF; CDR3nt: TGTGCCAGCAGTTACCCCCCCGGAACGAACACTGAAGCTTTCTTT
j_gene: TRBJ2-2; v_gene: TRBV2; abundance: -; d_gene: TRBD2; CDR3aa: CASTRLAGITGELFF; CDR3nt: TGTGCCAGCACGAGACTAGCGGGGATCACCGGGGAGCTGTTTTTT
j_gene: TRBJ2-2; v_gene: TRBV7-8; abundance: few; d_gene: -; CDR3aa: CASRHNTNTGELFF; CDR3nt: TGTGCCAGCAGACATAACACGAACACCGGGGAGCTGTTTTTT
j_gene: TRBJ1-4; v_gene: TRBV7-9; abundance: -; d_gene: TRBD1; CDR3aa: CASSPQGTGQEKLFF; CDR3nt: TGTGCCAGCAGCCCACAGGGGACAGGGCAAGAAAAACTGTTTTTT
j_gene: TRBJ1-5; v_gene: TRBV25-1; abundance: -; d_gene: TRBD1; CDR3aa: CASSGSSGTGRVQPQHF; CDR3nt: TGTGCCAGCAGTGGCTCCTCCGGGACAGGGAGGGTTCAGCCCCAGCATTTT
j_gene: TRBJ2-1; v_gene: TRBV9; abundance: once; d_gene: TRBD2; CDR3aa: CASSVVGTSEYNEQFF; CDR3nt: TGTGCCAGCAGCGTAGTAGGGACTAGCGAGTACAATGAGCAGTTCTTC
j_gene: TRBJ2-4; v_gene: TRBV4-3; abundance: -; d_gene: TRBD1; CDR3aa: CASSQDLGVQGVILAKNIQYF; CDR3nt: TGCGCCAGCAGCCAAGATCTTGGGGTGCAGGGGGTGATCTTAGCCAAAAACATTCAGTACTTC
j_gene: TRBJ2-7; v_gene: TRBV2; abundance: -; d_gene: -; CDR3aa: CASSGQSYEQYF; CDR3nt: TGTGCCAGCAGTGGCCAGTCCTACGAGCAGTACTTC
j_gene: TRBJ2-3; v_gene: TRBV7-8; abundance: -; d_gene: -; CDR3aa: CASSSPGNTDTQYF; CDR3nt: TGTGCCAGCAGCTCCCCGGGTAACACAGATACGCAGTATTTT
j_gene: TRBJ2-7; v_gene: TRBV7-2; abundance: -; d_gene: -; CDR3aa: CASSPHQGFEQYF; CDR3nt: TGTGCCAGCAGCCCCCATCAGGGGTTCGAGCAGTACTTC
j_gene: TRBJ2-1; v_gene: TRBV5-6; abundance: -; d_gene: TRBD2; CDR3aa: CASSSLGLGQFF; CDR3nt: TGTGCCAGCAGCTCCCTTGGACTAGGGCAGTTCTTC
j_gene: TRBJ2-7; v_gene: TRBV5-5; abundance: -; d_gene: TRBD2; CDR3aa: CASSPSTSAPYEQYF; CDR3nt: TGTGCCAGCAGCCCATCGACTAGCGCTCCCTACGAGCAGTACTTC
j_gene: TRBJ2-7; v_gene: TRBV5-6; abundance: -; d_gene: -; CDR3aa: CASSFPESSYEQYF; CDR3nt: TGTGCCAGCAGCTTTCCAGAGTCCTCCTACGAGCAGTACTTC
j_gene: TRBJ1-5; v_gene: TRBV14; abundance: -; d_gene: -; CDR3aa: CASSQVGVLFSVFQPQHF; CDR3nt: TGTGCCAGCAGCCAAGTAGGGGTTTTGTTTAGTGTGTTTCAGCCCCAGCATTTT
j_gene: TRBJ1-1; v_gene: TRBV5-1; abundance: -; d_gene: TRBD1; CDR3aa: CASSLDRGDTEAFF; CDR3nt: TGCGCCAGCAGCTTGGACAGGGGTGACACTGAAGCTTTCTTT
j_gene: TRBJ1-4; v_gene: TRBV5-1; abundance: once; d_gene: -; CDR3aa: CASRQSRPNEKLFF; CDR3nt: TGCGCCAGCAGACAGAGTCGACCTAATGAAAAACTGTTTTTT
j_gene: TRBJ2-5; v_gene: TRBV7-9; abundance: -; d_gene: -; CDR3aa: CASSLAGVLSRETQYF; CDR3nt: TGTGCCAGCAGCTTAGCGGGGGTTTTGTCGAGAGAGACCCAGTACTTC
j_gene: TRBJ1-3; v_gene: TRBV30; abundance: -; d_gene: -; CDR3aa: CAWSKVHSEGNTIYF; CDR3nt: TGTGCCTGGAGTAAGGTCCACAGTGAAGGAAACACCATATATTTT
j_gene: TRBJ2-1; v_gene: TRBV6-5; abundance: -; d_gene: TRBD2; CDR3aa: CASSYGTSGSNEQFF; CDR3nt: TGTGCCAGCAGTTACGGGACTAGCGGGAGCAATGAGCAGTTCTTC
j_gene: TRBJ1-4; v_gene: TRBV6-6; abundance: -; d_gene: -; CDR3aa: CASRPLGSNEKLFF; CDR3nt: TGTGCCAGCCGCCCTTTGGGGTCTAATGAAAAACTGTTTTTT